This note documents a single T cell receptor beta chain sequence. The antigen is unknown. Other DNA sequences within the sample encode an identical CDR3. Per donor, one heparinised blood draw averaged approximately 120 mL. The authors reverse transcribed all of the isolated RNA, so sequencing captured expressed TCRB transcripts. Method: immunoSEQ multiplex PCR; TCRdb's copy keeps in-frame clones and lacks some. Here the sample spans hundreds of thousands of clones, around 15% being singletons. Trimming took 3 bases from V and 5 from J, leaving 8 bases between them. Germline V gene data show CDR1 as SGHTA and CDR2 as FQGNSA. The CDR3 covers 13 residues. This sample was taken from a study of beta chain features in type 1 diabetes. The wider study: The number of sorted cells examined across all samples was around 98 million. Whole-study findings and limits: Highly expressing activated T cells could be over-counted with a cDNA template. Type 1 diabetes patients had TCRB CDR3s that were shorter (moderately but significantly so) in all four CD4+ subsets.

The chain carries TRBV7-2 and TRBJ2-1, with unresolved D. Sequencing used naive CD4+ T cells from blood. This TCR came from a man in his late teens or twenties with type 1 diabetes. This CDR3 is CASSLGQNNEQFF. CDR3 bases: TGTGCCAGCAGCTTGGGCCAGAACAATGAGCAGTTCTTC.